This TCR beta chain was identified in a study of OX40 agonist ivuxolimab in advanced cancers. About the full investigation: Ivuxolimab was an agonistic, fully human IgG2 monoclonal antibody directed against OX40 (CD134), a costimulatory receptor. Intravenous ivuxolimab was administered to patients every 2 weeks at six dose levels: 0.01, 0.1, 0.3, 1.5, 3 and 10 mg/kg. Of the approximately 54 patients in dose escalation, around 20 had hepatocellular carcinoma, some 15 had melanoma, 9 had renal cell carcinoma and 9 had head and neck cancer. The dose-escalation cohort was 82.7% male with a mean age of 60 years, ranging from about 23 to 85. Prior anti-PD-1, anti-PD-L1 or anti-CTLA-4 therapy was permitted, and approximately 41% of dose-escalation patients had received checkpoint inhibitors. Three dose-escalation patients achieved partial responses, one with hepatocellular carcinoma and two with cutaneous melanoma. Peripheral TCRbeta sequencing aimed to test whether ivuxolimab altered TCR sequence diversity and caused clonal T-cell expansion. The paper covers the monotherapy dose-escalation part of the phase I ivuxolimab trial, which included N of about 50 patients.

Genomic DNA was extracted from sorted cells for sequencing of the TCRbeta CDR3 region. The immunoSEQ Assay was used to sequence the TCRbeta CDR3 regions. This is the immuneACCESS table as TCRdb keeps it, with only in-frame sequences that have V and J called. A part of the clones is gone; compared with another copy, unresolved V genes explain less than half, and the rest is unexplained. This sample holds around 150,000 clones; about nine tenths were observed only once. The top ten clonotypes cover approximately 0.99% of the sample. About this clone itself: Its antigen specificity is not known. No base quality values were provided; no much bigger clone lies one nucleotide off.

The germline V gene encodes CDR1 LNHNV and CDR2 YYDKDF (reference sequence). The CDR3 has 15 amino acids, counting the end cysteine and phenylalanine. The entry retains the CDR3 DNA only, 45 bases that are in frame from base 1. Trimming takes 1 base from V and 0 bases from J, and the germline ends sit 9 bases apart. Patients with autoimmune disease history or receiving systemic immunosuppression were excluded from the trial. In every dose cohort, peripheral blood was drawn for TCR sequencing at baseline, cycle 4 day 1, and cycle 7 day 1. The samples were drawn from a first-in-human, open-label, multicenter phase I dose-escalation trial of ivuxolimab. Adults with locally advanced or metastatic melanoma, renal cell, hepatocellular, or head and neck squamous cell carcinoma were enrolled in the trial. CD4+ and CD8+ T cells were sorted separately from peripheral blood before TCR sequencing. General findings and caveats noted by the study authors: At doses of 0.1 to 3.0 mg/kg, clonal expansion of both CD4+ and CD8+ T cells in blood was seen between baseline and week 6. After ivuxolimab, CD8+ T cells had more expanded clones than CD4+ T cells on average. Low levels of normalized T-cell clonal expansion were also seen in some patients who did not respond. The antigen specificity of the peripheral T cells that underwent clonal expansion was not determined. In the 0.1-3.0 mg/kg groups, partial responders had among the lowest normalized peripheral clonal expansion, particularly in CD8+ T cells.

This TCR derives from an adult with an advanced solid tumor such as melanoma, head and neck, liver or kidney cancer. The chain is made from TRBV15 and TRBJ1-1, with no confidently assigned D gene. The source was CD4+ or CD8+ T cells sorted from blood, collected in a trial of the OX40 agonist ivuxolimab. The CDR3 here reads CATSRVSVMNTEAFF. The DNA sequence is TGTGCCACCAGCAGAGTTAGCGTTATGAACACTGAAGCTTTCTTT.